The clone carrying this TCR beta chain was recorded a few times. Antigen specificity is unknown. The data stem from a study of T cells after yellow fever vaccination. Overall study findings and caveats: Sorted repertoires could include abundant contaminating clonotypes from bulk cells.

The authors made TCR cDNA by 5'RACE template switching, adding a universal primer site and UMIs. TCRdb re-called the 5' RACE reads with MiXCR, one entry per CDR3 protein. The table lists just under 600,000 distinct CDR3 sequences, roughly 14% of them singletons. The germline V gene has CDR1 DFQATT and CDR2 SNEGSKA (reference sequence). V dropped 4 bases and J dropped 0 bases, with 7 bases sitting between them. CDR3 size: 13 residues. This TCR was recovered from a man aged 30-40 years who received the YFV17D yellow fever vaccine. Specimen: PBMCs, collected on the day of the yellow fever booster vaccination. V usage is TRBV20-1 and J usage is TRBJ1-5, with no clear D. This CDR3 reads CSATFHSNQPQHF. CDR3 in DNA: TGCAGTGCTACCTTTCATAGCAATCAGCCCCAGCATTTT.